Sequencing of this TCR beta chain was carried out in a study of T-cell reconstitution after alpha-beta-depleted transplantation in children. The CDR3 covers 13 residues. Germline V gives CDR1 SGHNT, CDR2 YENEEA. Unique molecular identifiers were incorporated into the prepared TCRbeta library. TCRdb called the PCR reads again in MiXCR, with one record for every CDR3 protein. The sample lists about 500,000 distinct CDR3 sequences, around a third seen once, with approximately 2.3% in the top ten. Concerning this clonotype itself: At one boundary the junction diverges from the germline segment, which might be a read error.

The receptor was isolated from a human donor who donated a stem cell graft to a child with aplastic anemia. The sequencing used PBMCs from the stem cell graft donor, collected from the stem cell graft. The chain employs TRBV11-3 and TRBJ1-4; weak D call: TRBD1 (5 bases). The chain's CDR3 is CASSLAGTTKPIF. The CDR3 DNA is TGTGCCAGCAGCTTAGCCGGGACCACGAAACCTATTTTT.